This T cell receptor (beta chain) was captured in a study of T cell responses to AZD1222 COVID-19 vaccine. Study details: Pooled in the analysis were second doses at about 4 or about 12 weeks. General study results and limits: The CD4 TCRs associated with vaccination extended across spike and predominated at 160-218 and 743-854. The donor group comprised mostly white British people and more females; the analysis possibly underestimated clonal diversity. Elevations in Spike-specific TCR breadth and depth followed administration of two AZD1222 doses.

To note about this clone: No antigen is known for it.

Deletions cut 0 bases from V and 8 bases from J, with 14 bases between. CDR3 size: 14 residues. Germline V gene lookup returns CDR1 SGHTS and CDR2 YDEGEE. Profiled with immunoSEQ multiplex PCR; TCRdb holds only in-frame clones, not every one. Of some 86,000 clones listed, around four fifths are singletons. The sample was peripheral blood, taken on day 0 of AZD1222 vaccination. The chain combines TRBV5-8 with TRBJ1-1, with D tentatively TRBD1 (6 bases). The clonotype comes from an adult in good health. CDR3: CASSLVGGAVEAFF. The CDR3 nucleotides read TGTGCCAGCAGCTTGGTCGGGGGGGCAGTCGAAGCTTTCTTT.